This passage covers 15 T cell receptor beta chains from one sample sequenced in a study of blood T cells in healthy people across ages. For the second PCR, which ran for 7 to 11 cycles, a sample-barcoded 5' primer and a J-beta primer mix were used. One entry per CDR3 protein, called by TCRdb with MiXCR from the 5' RACE reads. The table shows about 630,000 distinct CDR3 sequences, with around a fifth occurring only once. Sample: blood. These TCRs come from a man between 70 and 80 years old in good health.

The chain carries TRBV9 and TRBJ2-1, with 7 bases matching TRBD2. V shed 3 bases and J 5 bases; nucleotides not matched to a gene: 5. CDR1 is SGDLS and CDR2 is YYNGEE in the germline V gene. This CDR3 region has 14 residues. Written as DNA, the CDR3 is TGTGCCAGCAGCGCCGGGAGGACTAACAATGAGCAGTTCTTC. It translates to CASSAGRTNNEQFF.

A few counts support this clonotype. With a much larger clone just one base away, this may be a read error. The gene calls are TRBV7-2 and TRBJ2-1; possible D gene TRBD1, 6 bases. Per the germline V gene, CDR1 is SGHTA and CDR2 is FQGNSA. Trimming left V 5 bases short and J 5 bases short, with 25 bases between. The CDR3 spans 18 residues. The CDR3 spells CASSIGWDKRSADNEQFF. The CDR3 region has the DNA TGTGCCAGCAGCATAGGCTGGGACAAACGAAGCGCCGACAATGAGCAGTTCTTC.

The sample holds many counts of this clonotype. Here the CDR3 DNA reads TGTGCCAGCAGTTTATCGAGGGGGAGGACGAGCACTGAAGCTTTCTTT. Its protein is CASSLSRGRTSTEAFF. The chain carries TRBV27 and TRBJ1-1; tentative D call: TRBD1 (6 bases). This CDR3 contains 16 residues. V shed 0 bases and J shed 4 bases, with 15 bases lying between them. Germline CDR1 and CDR2: MNHEY and SMNVEV (reference sequence).

This clonotype was recorded once. In nucleotides, the CDR3 is TGTGCCAGCACTCGTCTCGGGACAGATACGCAGTATTTT. Amino acid sequence: CASTRLGTDTQYF. The genes are TRBV6-6 and TRBJ2-3; unclear D gene. Per the germline V gene, CDR1 is MNHNY and CDR2 is SVGAGI (reference sequence). V gave up 7 bases and J gave up 3 bases, with 11 bases separating them. The CDR3 loop spans 13 amino acids.

This clonotype was picked up a small number of times. This chain uses TRBV7-9 with TRBJ2-5; 7 bases fit TRBD1. Germline V gene sequence: CDR1 SEHNR, CDR2 FQNEAQ (reference sequence). V trimming: 5 bases; J trimming: 5 bases; junction bases outside the gene matches: 8. The CDR3 loop spans 14 amino acids. The CDR3 DNA sequence: TGTGCCAGCAGCCTAGGGACAGTCGGCGAGACCCAGTACTTC. It translates to CASSLGTVGETQYF.

This clonotype was found a few times. The chain is built from TRBV12-3 or TRBV12-4 and TRBJ2-7; 11 bases are shared with TRBD2. The CDR3 is made up of 17 amino acids. The V gene end was trimmed by 3 bases and the J gene end by 7 bases; junction bases not matched to a gene: 14. In nucleotides, the CDR3 is TGTGCCAGCAGTTTCTGGCTAGCGGGAGGCCCCAGTCAAGAGCAGTACTTC. As protein: CASSFWLAGGPSQEQYF.

This clonotype has just a few counts. This chain connects TRBV12-3 or TRBV12-4 to TRBJ2-5; 7 bases are a match to TRBD1. TRBJ2-1 explains the end of the DNA better; the J call may be wrong. CDR3 size: 15 residues. CDR3 amino acids: CASSAGTEFYNEQFF. CDR3 bases: TGTGCCAGCAGTGCCGGGACAGAATTCTACAATGAGCAGTTCTTC.

This clonotype was detected a few times. This chain links TRBV6-5 with TRBJ1-2; D call uncertain. In germline, CDR1 is MNHEY, CDR2 SVGAGI. CDR3 size: 14 residues. Trimming took off 2 bases at V and 8 bases at J, with 15 bases between the two ends. The CDR3 sequence is CASSYTDSPGGYTF. The CDR3 coding sequence is TGTGCCAGCAGTTACACGGACTCCCCCGGGGGCTACACCTTC.

This rearrangement joins TRBV7-3 to TRBJ2-1, with D unclear. The V gene's germline CDR1 is SGHTA and CDR2 FQGTGA. The CDR3 sequence is 14 residues long. V gave up 0 bases and J gave up 7 bases, with 10 bases separating them. The chain's CDR3 is CASSLTRYQNEQFF. CDR3 nucleotide sequence: TGTGCCAGCAGCTTAACCCGTTACCAAAATGAGCAGTTCTTC.

The J gene is TRBJ2-2, the V gene TRBV20-1; 8 bases are a match to TRBD1. The CDR3 covers 13 residues. With 2 bases clipped from V and 7 bases from J, the junction kept 3 bases outside the gene matches. CDR1 DFQATT and CDR2 SNEGSKA come from the germline V gene (reference sequence). Here the CDR3 reads CSARRTGNGELFF. CDR3 nucleotides: TGCAGTGCTAGACGGACAGGGAACGGGGAGCTGTTTTTT.

This clonotype was detected a few times. V is TRBV6-6 and J is TRBJ1-1; a weak D match, TRBD1 (6 bases). The CDR3 totals 15 residues. The V gene's germline CDR1 is MNHNY and CDR2 SVGAGI (reference sequence). The V end lost 2 bases, the J end lost 5 bases, and 15 bases lay between the germline ends. The DNA of the CDR3 is TGTGCCAGCAGTTACGAACAGGGAACTCGGACTGAAGCTTTCTTT. Translation: CASSYEQGTRTEAFF.

This clonotype was detected ten times or more. V gene TRBV20-1 combines with J gene TRBJ2-5; D unclear. V lost 0 bases and J lost 4, with 9 bases in between. Germline CDR1 and CDR2: DFQATT and SNEGSKA (reference sequence). The CDR3 sequence is 13 residues long. The CDR3 loop is CSARDSRRETQYF. In DNA, the CDR3 is TGCAGTGCTAGAGATAGCAGAAGAGAGACCCAGTACTTC.

This clonotype has a count of ten or more. This chain uses TRBV7-3 with TRBJ1-2; TRBD1 might be the D (6 bases). The CDR3 length is 16 residues. V was trimmed by 0 bases and J by 6 bases, leaving 17 bases between them. Germline values: CDR1 SGHTA, CDR2 FQGTGA. The chain's CDR3 is CASSLTPGAGINGYTF. The CDR3 coding sequence is TGTGCCAGCAGCTTAACCCCGGGGGCAGGGATCAATGGCTACACCTTC.

This clonotype was detected only a few times. The junction differs from germline at one of its ends, possibly a read error. This chain connects TRBV7-7 to TRBJ1-4; tentatively, D is TRBD1 (5 bases). The germline V gene encodes CDR1 SSHAT and CDR2 FNYEAQ (reference sequence). This CDR3 region has 13 residues. CDR3 coding DNA: TGTGCTAGCAGCTTAGGGGCGGGGGAGATAGTGTTTTTT. This translates into CASSLGAGEIVFF.

The J gene is TRBJ2-1, the V gene TRBV6-4, with TRBD2 identical over 10 bases. The V and J ends lost 0 bases and 8 bases, in that order; junction bases with no gene match: 4. The germline gives CDR1 MRHNA, CDR2 SNTAGT. CDR3 length: 15 amino acids. DNA of the CDR3: TGTGCCAGCAGTGACTCAAGCGGGGGGGCCGATGAGCAGTTCTTC. Protein sequence: CASSDSSGGADEQFF.